The T cell receptor beta chain described here comes from a study of blood T cell repertoires in COVID-19. Background on the study: COVID-19 samples from acute and convalescent phases originated in the United States, Italy and Spain. Sources were T cells, B-cell-depleted T cells, or PBMCs; the material itself was cDNA or gDNA.

The V and J ends lost 3 bases and 3 bases respectively, with 11 bases between them. This CDR3 is built from 15 residues. Per germline, CDR1 MGHRA and CDR2 YSYEKL. Assay: immunoSEQ multiplex PCR; the TCRdb copy retains only in-frame clones and omits some. The sample holds around 70,000 clones, roughly 79% seen once. The sample holds a few counts of this clone. The receptor's source is a woman in her 70s with acute or convalescent COVID-19. The source material was peripheral blood. J is TRBJ2-2 and V is TRBV4-1; D perhaps matches TRBD2 (5 bases). CDR3 loop: CASSHPRRHTGELFF. The CDR3 region has the DNA TGCGCCAGCAGCCACCCACGGAGGCACACCGGGGAGCTGTTTTTT.